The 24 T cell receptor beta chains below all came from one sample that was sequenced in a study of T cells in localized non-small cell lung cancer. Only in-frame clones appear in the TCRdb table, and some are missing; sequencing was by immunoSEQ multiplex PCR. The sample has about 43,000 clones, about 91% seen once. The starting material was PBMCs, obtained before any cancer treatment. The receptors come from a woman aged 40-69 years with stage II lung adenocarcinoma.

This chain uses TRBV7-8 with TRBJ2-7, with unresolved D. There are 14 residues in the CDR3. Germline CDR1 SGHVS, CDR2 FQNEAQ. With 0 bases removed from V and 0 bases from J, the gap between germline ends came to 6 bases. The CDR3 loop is CASSLAQTSYEQYF. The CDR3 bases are TGTGCCAGCAGCTTAGCACAGACCTCCTACGAGCAGTACTTC.

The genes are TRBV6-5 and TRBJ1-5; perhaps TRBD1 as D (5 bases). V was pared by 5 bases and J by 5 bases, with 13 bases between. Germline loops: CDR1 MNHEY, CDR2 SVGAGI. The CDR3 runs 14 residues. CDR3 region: CASSTARGDQPQHF. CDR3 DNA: TGTGCCAGCAGTACCGCGCGGGGGGATCAGCCCCAGCATTTT.

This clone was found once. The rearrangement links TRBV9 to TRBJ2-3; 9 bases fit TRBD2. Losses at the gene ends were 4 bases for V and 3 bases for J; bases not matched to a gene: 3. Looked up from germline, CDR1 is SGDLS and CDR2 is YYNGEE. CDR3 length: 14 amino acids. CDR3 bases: TGTGCCAGCAGCTCCACTAGCGGGACAGATACGCAGTATTTT. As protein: CASSSTSGTDTQYF.

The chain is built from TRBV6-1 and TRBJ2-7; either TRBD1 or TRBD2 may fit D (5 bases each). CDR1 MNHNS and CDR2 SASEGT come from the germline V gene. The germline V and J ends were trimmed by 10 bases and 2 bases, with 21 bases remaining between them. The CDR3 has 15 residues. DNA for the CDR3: TGTGCCACCACCCCCGGGACGCGCGACCCCTACGAGCAGTACTTC. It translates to CATTPGTRDPYEQYF.

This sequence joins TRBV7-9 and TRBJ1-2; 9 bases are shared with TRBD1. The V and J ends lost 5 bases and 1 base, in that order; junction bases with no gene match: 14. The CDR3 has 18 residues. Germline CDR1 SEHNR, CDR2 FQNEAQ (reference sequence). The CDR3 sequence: CASSAQPGQGFSNYGYTF. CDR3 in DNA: TGTGCCAGCAGCGCACAACCGGGACAGGGATTTAGTAACTATGGCTACACCTTC.

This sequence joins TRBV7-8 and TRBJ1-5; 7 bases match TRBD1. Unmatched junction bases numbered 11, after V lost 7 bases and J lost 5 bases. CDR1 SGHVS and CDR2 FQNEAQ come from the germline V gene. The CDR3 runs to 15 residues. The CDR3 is CASNYGTAGDQPQHF. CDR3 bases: TGTGCCAGCAACTACGGGACAGCAGGGGATCAGCCCCAGCATTTT.

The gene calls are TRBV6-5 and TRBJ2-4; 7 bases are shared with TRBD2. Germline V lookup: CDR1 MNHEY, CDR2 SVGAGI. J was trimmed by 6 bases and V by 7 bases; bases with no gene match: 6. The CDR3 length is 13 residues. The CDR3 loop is CASTKPGGNIQYF. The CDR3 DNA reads TGTGCCAGCACCAAACCGGGGGGAAACATTCAGTACTTC.

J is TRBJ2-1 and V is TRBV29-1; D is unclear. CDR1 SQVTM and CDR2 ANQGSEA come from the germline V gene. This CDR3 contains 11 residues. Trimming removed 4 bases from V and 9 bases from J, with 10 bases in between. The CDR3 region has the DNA TGCAGCGTTGTCGGCAACACTGAGCAGTTCTTC. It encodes CSVVGNTEQFF.

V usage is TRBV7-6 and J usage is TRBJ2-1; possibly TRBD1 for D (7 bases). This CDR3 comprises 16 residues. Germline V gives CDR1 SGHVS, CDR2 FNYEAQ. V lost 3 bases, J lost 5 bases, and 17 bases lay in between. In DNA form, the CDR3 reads TGTGCCAGCAGCTTCAGGGGGGACAGCATGAACAATGAGCAGTTCTTC. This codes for CASSFRGDSMNNEQFF.

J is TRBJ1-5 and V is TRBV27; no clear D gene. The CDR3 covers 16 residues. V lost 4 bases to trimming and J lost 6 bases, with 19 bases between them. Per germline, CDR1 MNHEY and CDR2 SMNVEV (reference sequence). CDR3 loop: CASSSRPLQGAQPQHF. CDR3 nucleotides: TGTGCCAGCAGTTCTAGACCTCTCCAAGGTGCTCAGCCCCAGCATTTT.

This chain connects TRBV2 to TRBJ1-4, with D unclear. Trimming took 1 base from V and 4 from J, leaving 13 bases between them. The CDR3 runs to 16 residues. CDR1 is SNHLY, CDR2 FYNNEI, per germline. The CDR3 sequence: CASSEVSSEFNEKLFF. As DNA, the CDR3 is TGTGCCAGCAGTGAAGTATCGTCAGAGTTTAATGAAAAACTGTTTTTT. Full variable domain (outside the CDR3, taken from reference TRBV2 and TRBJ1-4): EPEVTQTPSHQVTQMGQEVILRCVPISNHLYFYWYRQILGQKVEFLVSFYNNEISEKSEIFDDQFSVERPDGSNFTLKIRSTKLEDSAMYFCASSEVSSEFNEKLFFGSGTQLSVL.

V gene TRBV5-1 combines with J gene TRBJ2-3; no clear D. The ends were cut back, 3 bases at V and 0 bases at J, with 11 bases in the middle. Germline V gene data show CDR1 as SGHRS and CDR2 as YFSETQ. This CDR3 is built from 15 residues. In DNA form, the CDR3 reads TGCGCCAGCAGCTGGCAAGGCCTCAGCACAGATACGCAGTATTTT. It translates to CASSWQGLSTDTQYF. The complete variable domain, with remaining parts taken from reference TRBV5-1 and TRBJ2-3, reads KAGVTQTPRYLIKTRGQQVTLSCSPISGHRSVSWYQQTPGQGLQFLFEYFSETQRNKGNFPGRFSGRQFSNSRSEMNVSTLELGDSALYLCASSWQGLSTDTQYFGPGTRLTVL.

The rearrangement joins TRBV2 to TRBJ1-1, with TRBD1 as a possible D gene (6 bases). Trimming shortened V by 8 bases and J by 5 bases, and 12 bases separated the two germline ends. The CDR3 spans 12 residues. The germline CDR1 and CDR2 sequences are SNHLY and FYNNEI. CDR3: CASRGGMTEAFF. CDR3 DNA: TGTGCCAGCCGAGGGGGTATGACTGAAGCTTTCTTT. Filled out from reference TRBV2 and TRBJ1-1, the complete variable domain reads EPEVTQTPSHQVTQMGQEVILRCVPISNHLYFYWYRQILGQKVEFLVSFYNNEISEKSEIFDDQFSVERPDGSNFTLKIRSTKLEDSAMYFCASRGGMTEAFFGQGTRLTVV.

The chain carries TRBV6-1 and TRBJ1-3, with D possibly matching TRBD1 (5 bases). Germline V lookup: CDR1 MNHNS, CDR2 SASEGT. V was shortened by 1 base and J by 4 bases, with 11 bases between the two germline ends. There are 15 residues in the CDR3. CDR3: CASSEGTGVGNTIYF. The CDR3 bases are TGTGCCAGCAGTGAAGGAACAGGTGTAGGAAACACCATATATTTT.

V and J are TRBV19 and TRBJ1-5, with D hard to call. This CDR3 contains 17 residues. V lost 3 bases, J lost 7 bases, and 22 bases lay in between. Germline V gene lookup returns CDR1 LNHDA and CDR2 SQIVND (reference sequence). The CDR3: CASSILNPGRVRQPQHF. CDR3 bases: TGTGCCAGTAGTATCCTCAACCCCGGACGGGTAAGGCAGCCCCAGCATTTT.

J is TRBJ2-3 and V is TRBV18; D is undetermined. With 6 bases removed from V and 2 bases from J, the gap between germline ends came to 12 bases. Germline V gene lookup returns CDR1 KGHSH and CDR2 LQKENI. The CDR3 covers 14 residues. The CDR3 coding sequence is TGTGCCAGCTCTAACAACGGATACACAGATACGCAGTATTTT. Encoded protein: CASSNNGYTDTQYF.

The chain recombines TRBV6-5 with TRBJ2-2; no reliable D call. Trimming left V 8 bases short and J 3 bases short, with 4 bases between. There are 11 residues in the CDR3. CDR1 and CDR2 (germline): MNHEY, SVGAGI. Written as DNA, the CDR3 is TGTGCCAGCGGGGACACCGGGGAGCTGTTTTTT. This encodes CASGDTGELFF.

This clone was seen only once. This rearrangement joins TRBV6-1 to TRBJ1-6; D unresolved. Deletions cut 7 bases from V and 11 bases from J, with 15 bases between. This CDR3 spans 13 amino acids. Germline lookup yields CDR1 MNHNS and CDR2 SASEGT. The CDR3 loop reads CASTSGFGPPLHF. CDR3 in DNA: TGTGCCAGCACGTCCGGTTTTGGGCCACCCCTCCACTTT.

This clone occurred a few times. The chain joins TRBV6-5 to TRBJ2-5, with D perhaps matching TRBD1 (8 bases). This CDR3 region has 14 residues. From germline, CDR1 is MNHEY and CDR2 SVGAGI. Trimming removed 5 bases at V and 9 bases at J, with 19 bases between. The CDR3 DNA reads TGTGCCAGCAGTACAGGGGGGGGTACTAGATCCCAGTACTTC. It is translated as CASSTGGGTRSQYF.

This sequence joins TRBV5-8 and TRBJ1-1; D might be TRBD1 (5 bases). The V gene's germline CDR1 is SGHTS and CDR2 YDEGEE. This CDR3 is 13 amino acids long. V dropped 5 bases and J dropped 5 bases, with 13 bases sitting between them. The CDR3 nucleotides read TGTGCCAGCAGGCCCAGGGCTAGAACTGAAGCTTTCTTT. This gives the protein CASRPRARTEAFF.

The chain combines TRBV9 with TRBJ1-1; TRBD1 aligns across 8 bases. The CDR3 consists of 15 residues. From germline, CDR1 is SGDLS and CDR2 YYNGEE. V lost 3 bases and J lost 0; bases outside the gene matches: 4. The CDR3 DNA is TGTGCCAGCAGCGACCTCAGGGGGCTGAACACTGAAGCTTTCTTT. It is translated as CASSDLRGLNTEAFF.

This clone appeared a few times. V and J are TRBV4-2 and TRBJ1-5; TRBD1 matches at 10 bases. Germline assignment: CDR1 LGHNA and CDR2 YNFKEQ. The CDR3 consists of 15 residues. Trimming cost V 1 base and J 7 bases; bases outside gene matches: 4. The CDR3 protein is CASSQGQGARQPQHF. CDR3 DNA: TGTGCCAGCAGCCAAGGACAGGGGGCACGGCAGCCCCAGCATTTT.

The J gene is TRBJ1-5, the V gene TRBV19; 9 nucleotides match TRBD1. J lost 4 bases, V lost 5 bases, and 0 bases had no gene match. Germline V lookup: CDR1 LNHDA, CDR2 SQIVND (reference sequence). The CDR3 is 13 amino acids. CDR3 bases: TGTGCCAGTAGTGGGACAGGGAATCAGCCCCAGCATTTT. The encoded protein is CASSGTGNQPQHF. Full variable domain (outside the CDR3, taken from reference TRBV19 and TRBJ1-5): DGGITQSPKYLFRKEGQNVTLSCEQNLNHDAMYWYRQDPGQGLRLIYYSQIVNDFQKGDIAEGYSVSREKKESFPLTVTSAQKNPTAFYLCASSGTGNQPQHFGDGTRLSIL.

The DNA of the CDR3 is TGTGCCAGCAGCTTGGGGGGGGTTAGCTCCTATAATTCACCCCTCCACTTT. Amino acid sequence: CASSLGGVSSYNSPLHF. This chain connects TRBV5-4 to TRBJ1-6; D might be TRBD1 (5 bases). The CDR3 is 17 amino acids. V was cut by 0 bases and J by 0 bases, with 10 bases left in between. Germline lookup yields CDR1 SGHNT and CDR2 YYREEE (reference sequence). Combining the CDR3 with reference TRBV5-4 and TRBJ1-6 gives the whole variable domain ETGVTQSPTHLIKTRGQQVTLRCSSQSGHNTVSWYQQALGQGPQFIFQYYREEENGRGNFPPRFSGLQFPNYSSELNVNALELDDSALYLCASSLGGVSSYNSPLHFGNGTRLTVT.